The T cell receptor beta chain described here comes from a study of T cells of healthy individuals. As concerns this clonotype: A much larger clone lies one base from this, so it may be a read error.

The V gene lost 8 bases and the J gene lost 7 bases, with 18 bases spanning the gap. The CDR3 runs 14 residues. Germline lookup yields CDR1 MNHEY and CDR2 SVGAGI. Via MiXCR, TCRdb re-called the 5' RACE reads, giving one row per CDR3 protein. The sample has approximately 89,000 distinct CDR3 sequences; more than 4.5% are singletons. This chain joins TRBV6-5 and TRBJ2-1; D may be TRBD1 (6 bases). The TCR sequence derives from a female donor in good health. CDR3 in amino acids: CASSGTSGRNEQFF. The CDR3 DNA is TGTGCCAGCTCCGGGACAAGTGGGCGTAATGAGCAGTTCTTC.